This entry features one TCR beta chain sequence. This entry belongs to a study of glioma-infiltrating T cells after dendritic cell vaccination. Input was approximately 2.1 ug genomic DNA, or all available if less. TCRdb keeps only in-frame clones here, not all; method: immunoSEQ multiplex PCR. The repertoire holds approximately 100,000 clones, with approximately 80% as singletons. CDR3 length equals 12 residues. CDR1 is MNHEY and CDR2 is SVGAGI in the germline V gene. Unmatched junction bases numbered 8, after V lost 10 bases and J lost 6 bases. PBMC sampling occurred before vaccination, two weeks after the third dose, and at progression.

The TCR was taken from a human donor with glioblastoma. The chain joins TRBV6-5 to TRBJ2-7; 8 bases match TRBD1. The sequencing here drew on blood, taken before dendritic cell vaccination. The CDR3 here is CATSQGAPEQYF. Here the CDR3 DNA reads TGTGCCACTTCGCAGGGGGCGCCCGAGCAGTACTTC.